This TCR beta chain was found in a study of T cells after yellow fever vaccination. Overall study results and limits: Researchers report a weaker secondary response that nonetheless peaked faster, day 5 versus 15. The booster saw the reappearance of most primary-vaccination clones (approximately 97% CD4, roughly 87% CD8). Clonotypes found in both CD4 and CD8 compartments made up a small share.

Comments on this clonotype: Its antigen is undetermined.

5'RACE template switching generated TCR cDNA, adding a universal primer site and UMIs. TCRdb independently ran MiXCR on the 5' RACE reads; one entry per CDR3 protein. The table has 100,000 to 150,000 distinct CDR3 sequences, more than 7.5% seen once. The CDR3 runs to 10 residues. The V end was cut by 7 bases, the J end by 10 bases, with 10 bases between. Germline V gives CDR1 LNHDA, CDR2 SQIVND (reference sequence). The chain employs TRBV19 and TRBJ1-1; D unresolved. This specimen was CD8+ T cells sorted from PBMCs, taken on the day of the yellow fever booster vaccination. The TCR sequence derives from a man younger than 35 who received the YFV17D yellow fever vaccine. For the CDR3, the DNA is TGTGCCAGTAAATTGGGGAGAGCTTTCTTT. Protein product: CASKLGRAFF.